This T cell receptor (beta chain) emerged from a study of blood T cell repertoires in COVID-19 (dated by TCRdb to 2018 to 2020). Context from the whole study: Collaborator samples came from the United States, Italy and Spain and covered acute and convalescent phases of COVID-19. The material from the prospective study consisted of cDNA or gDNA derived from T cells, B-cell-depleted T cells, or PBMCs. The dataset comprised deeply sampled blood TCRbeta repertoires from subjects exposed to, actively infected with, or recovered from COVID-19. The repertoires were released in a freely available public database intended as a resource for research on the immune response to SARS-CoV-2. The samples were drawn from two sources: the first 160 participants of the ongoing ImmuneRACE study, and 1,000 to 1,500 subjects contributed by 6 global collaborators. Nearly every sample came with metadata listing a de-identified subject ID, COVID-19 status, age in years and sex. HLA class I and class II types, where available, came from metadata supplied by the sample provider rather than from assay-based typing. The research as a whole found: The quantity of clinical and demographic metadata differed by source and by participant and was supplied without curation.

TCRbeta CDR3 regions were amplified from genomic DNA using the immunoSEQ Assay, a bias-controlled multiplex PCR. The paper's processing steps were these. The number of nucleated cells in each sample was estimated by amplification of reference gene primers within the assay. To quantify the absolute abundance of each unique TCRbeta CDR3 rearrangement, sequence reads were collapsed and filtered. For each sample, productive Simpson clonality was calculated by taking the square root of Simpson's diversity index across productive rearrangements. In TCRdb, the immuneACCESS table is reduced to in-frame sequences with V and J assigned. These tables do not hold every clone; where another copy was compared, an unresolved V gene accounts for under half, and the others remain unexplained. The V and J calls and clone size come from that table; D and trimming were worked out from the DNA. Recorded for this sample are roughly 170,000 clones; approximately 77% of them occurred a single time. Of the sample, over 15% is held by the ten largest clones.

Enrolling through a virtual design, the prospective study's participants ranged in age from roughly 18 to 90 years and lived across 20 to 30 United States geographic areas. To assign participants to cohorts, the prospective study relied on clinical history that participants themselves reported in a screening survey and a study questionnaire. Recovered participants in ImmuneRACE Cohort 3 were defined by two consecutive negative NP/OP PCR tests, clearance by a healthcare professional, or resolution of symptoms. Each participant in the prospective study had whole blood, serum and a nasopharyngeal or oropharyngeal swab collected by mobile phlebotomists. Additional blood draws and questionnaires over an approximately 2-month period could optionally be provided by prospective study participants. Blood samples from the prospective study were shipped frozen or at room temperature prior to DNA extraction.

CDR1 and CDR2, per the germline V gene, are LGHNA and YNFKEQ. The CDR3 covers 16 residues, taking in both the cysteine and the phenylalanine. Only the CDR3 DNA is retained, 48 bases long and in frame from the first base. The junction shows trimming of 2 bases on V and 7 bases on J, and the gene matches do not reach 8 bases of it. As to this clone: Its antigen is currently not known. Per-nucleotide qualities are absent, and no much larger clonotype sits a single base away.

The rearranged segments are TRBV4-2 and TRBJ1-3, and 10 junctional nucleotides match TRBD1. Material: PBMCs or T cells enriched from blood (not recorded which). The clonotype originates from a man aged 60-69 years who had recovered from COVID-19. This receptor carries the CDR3 CASSQMTGTGVNTIYF. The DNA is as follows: TGTGCCAGCAGCCAAATGACCGGGACAGGGGTTAACACCATATATTTT.